These 9 T cell receptor beta chains were sequenced from one sample in a study of Tregs in tolerant kidney transplant recipients. TCRdb's table, derived via immunoSEQ multiplex PCR, lists solely in-frame clones and lacks some. In total, the table holds 30,000 or so clones. This material consisted of CD8+ T cells from blood, taken before the transplant. The receptors originated from a human donor who received a combined kidney and bone marrow transplant.

Points on this clone: The DNA ends 3 residues before the CDR3 does, and the rest of the CDR3 is filled in from the germline J gene. The V gene is TRBV6-2 or TRBV6-3, the J gene TRBJ2-1, with TRBD1 matching over 7 bases. Germline V gene lookup returns CDR1 MNHEY and CDR2 SVGEGT. V shed 6 bases and J 0 bases; nucleotides not matched to a gene: 2. The CDR3 runs to 14 residues. The covered CDR3 bases are TGTGCCAGCAGGTGGACAGGCTCCTACAATGAG. Protein: CASRWTGSYNE. The entire CDR3 protein reads CASRWTGSYNEQFF.

Regarding this clone: The read stops 3 residues short of the end of the CDR3; the missing end is completed from the germline J gene. This chain joins TRBV5-5 and TRBJ1-1; the match to TRBD1 covers 8 bases. The CDR3 runs to 11 residues. CDR1 is SGHKS, CDR2 YYEKEE, per germline (reference sequence). Incomplete CDR3 DNA: TGTGCCAGCAGCCGGACAGGGGAA. The encoded protein is CASSRTGE. The complete CDR3 protein is CASSRTGEAFF.

About this clone itself: The CDR3 is cut off 3 residues early in the read; its end comes from the germline J gene. This chain links TRBV7-9 with TRBJ2-5; a weak D match, TRBD2 (5 bases). Germline V gene data show CDR1 as SEHNR and CDR2 as FQNEAQ (reference sequence). The CDR3 runs to 15 residues. V was clipped by 5 bases and J by 5 bases, with 18 bases between them. Partial CDR3 DNA: TGTGCCAGCAGCCCTGCGTTAACTAGTGGTGAGACC. Its protein is CASSPALTSGET. The full CDR3 protein reads CASSPALTSGETQYF.

Points on this clone: The CDR3 end is not reached by the read, which stops 3 residues before it; the germline J gene fills it in. The chain joins TRBV7-6 to TRBJ2-7; the match to TRBD1 covers 8 bases. Germline CDR1 and CDR2: SGHVS and FNYEAQ. CDR3 length: 14 amino acids. V lost 1 base and J lost 5; bases outside the gene matches: 4. CDR3 bases read: TGTGCCAGCAGCTTAGGGACAGGGCTCGACGAG. Translated: CASSLGTGLDE. The complete CDR3 protein is CASSLGTGLDEQYF. The full variable domain, rest sourced from reference TRBV7-6 and TRBJ2-7, is GAGVSQSPRYKVTKRGQDVALRCDPISGHVSLYWYRQALGQGPEFLTYFNYEAQQDKSGLPNDRFSAERPEGSISTLTIQRTEQRDSAMYRCASSLGTGLDEQYFGPGTRLTVT.

On this clone: From the germline J gene comes the end of the CDR3, since the read stops 3 residues before it. The chain joins TRBV6-2 or TRBV6-3 to TRBJ2-7; unclear D gene. Trimming shortened V by 2 bases and J by 6 bases, and 11 bases separated the two germline ends. Germline V gene lookup returns CDR1 MNHEY and CDR2 SVGEGT. The CDR3 is 13 residues long. The sequenced CDR3 bases are TGTGCCAGCAGTTACACCCCTAGTGGCGAG. The encoded protein is CASSYTPSGE. The entire CDR3 reads CASSYTPSGEQYF.

In regard to this clone: The read comes to an end 3 residues before the CDR3 does, leaving the germline J gene to fill in the end. The rearrangement uses TRBV6-2 or TRBV6-3 and TRBJ2-7; D uncertain. Trimming removed 2 bases from V and 3 bases from J, with 5 bases in between. The CDR3 loop spans 12 amino acids. The V gene's germline CDR1 is MNHEY and CDR2 SVGEGT. CDR3 DNA, as far as it was read: TGTGCCAGCAGTTACGGCTTCTACGAG. This translates into CASSYGFYE. The whole CDR3 protein is CASSYGFYEQYF.

Concerning this clone: The sequenced fragment ends 3 residues before the CDR3 boundary, so the rest is inferred from the germline J gene. V is TRBV20-1 and J is TRBJ1-2, with 7 bases matching TRBD1. This CDR3 contains 13 residues. Germline lookup yields CDR1 DFQATT and CDR2 SNEGSKA (reference sequence). V trimming: 1 base; J trimming: 5 bases; junction bases outside the gene matches: 4. The CDR3 DNA, read in part, is TGCAGTGCTAGAGCCGGGACAGAATATGGC. As protein: CSARAGTEYG. The full CDR3 protein reads CSARAGTEYGYTF.

About this clone: An end of the junction does not agree with germline; a read error may underlie this. The read is 3 residues too short to cover the CDR3 end, so that end is filled in from the germline J gene. V and J are TRBV2 and TRBJ1-2; 11 bases agree with TRBD1. Germline V gene sequence: CDR1 SNHLY, CDR2 FYNNEI. There are 14 residues in the CDR3. CDR3 DNA (partial): TGTGCCGGCAGGGACAGGGGGATCTACTATGGC. This sequence encodes CAGRDRGIYYG. The full CDR3 sequence reads CAGRDRGIYYGYTF. Based on the CDR3 plus reference TRBV2 and TRBJ1-2, the full variable domain is EPEVTQTPSHQVTQMGQEVILRCVPISNHLYFYWYRQILGQKVEFLVSFYNNEISEKSEIFDDQFSVERPDGSNFTLKIRSTKLEDSAMYFCAGRDRGIYYGYTFGSGTRLTVV.

This CDR3 reads CASSPTGTATLSGNTIYF. CDR3 DNA (partial): TGTGCCAGTAGCCCGACCGGGACAGCCACACTCTCTGGAAACACC. This chain connects TRBV19 to TRBJ1-3, with 7 nucleotides matching TRBD1. The read is 3 residues too short to cover the CDR3 end, so that end is filled in from the germline J gene. This CDR3 is built from 18 residues. Germline lookup yields CDR1 LNHDA and CDR2 SQIVND (reference sequence). J was trimmed by 0 bases and V by 6 bases; bases with no gene match: 14.